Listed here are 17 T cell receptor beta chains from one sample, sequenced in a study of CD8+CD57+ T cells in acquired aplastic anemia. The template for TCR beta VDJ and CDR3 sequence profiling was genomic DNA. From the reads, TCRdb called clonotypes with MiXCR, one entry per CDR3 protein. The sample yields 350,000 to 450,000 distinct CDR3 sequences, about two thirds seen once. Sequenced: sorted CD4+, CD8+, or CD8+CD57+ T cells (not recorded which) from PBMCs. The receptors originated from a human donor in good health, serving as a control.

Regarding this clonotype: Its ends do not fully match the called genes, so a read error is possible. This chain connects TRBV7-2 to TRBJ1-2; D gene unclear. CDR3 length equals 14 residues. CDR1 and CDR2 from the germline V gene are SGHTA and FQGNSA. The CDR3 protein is CASTLAGYYCGYTF. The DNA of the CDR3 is TGTGCCAGCACCCTAGCGGGGTACTACTGTGGCTACACCTTT.

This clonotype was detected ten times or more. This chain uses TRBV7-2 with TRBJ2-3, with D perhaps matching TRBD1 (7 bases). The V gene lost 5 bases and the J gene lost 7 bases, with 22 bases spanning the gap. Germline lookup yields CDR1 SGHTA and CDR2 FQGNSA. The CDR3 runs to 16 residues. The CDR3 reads CASSQGGPSLTYTQYF. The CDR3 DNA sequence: TGTGCCAGCAGCCAGGGGGGACCGTCCCTCACGTATACGCAGTATTTT. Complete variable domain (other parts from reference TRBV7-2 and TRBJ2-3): GAGVSQSPSNKVTEKGKDVELRCDPISGHTALYWYRQSLGQGLEFLIYFQGNSAPDKSGLPSDRFSAERTGGSVSTLTIQRTQQEDSAVYLCASSQGGPSLTYTQYFGPGTRLTVL.

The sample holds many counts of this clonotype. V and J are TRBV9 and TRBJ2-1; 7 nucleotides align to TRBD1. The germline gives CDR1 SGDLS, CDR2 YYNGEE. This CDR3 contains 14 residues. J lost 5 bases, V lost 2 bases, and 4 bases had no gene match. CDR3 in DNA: TGTGCCAGCAGCGTCGGGACAGCCAACAATGAGCAGTTCTTC. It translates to CASSVGTANNEQFF.

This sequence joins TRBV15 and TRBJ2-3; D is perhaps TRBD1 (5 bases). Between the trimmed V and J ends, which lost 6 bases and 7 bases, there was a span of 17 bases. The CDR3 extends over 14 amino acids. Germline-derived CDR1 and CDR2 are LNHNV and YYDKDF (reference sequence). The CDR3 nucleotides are TGTGCCACCAGTAAGACAACTTGGACACATACGCAGTATTTT. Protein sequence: CATSKTTWTHTQYF.

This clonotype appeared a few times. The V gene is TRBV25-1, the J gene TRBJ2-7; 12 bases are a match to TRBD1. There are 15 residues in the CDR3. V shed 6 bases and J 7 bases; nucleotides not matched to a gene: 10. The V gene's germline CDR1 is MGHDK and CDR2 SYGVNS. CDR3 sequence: CASSKAGTGGREQYF. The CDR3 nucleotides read TGTGCCAGCAGCAAAGCCGGGACAGGGGGCCGAGAGCAGTACTTC.

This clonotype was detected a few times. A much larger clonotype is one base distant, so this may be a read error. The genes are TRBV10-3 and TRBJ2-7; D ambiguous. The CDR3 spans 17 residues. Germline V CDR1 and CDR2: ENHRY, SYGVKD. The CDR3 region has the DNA TGTGCCAGCAGTGATTTACACAGCGCCGCATCTGCCTACGAGCAGTACTTC. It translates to CASSDLHSAASAYEQYF.

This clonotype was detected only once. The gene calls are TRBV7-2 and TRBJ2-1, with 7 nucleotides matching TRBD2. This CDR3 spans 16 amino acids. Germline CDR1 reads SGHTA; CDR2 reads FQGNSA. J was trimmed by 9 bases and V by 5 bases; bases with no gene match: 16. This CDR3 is CASSHTGGYGICEQFF. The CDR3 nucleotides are TGTGCCAGCAGCCATACCGGGGGGTATGGAATCTGTGAGCAGTTCTTC.

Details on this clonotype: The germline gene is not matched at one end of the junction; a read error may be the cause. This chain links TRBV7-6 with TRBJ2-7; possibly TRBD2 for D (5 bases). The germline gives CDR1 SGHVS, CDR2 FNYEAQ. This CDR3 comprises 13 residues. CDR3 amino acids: CASSGGCTDTQYF. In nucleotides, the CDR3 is TGTGCCAGCAGCGGAGGCTGTACAGATACGCAGTATTTC.

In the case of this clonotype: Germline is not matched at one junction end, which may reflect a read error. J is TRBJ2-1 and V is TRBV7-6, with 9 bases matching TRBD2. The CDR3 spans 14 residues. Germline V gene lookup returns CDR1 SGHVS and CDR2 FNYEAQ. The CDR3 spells CASSLKAGGSTDTF. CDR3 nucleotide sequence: TGTGCCAGCAGCTTGAAAGCGGGGGGTTCCACAGATACGTTC.

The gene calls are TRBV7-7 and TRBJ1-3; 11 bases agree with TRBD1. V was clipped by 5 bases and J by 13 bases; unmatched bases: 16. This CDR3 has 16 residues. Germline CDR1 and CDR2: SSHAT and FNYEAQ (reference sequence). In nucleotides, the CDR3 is TGTGCCAGCAGCGCACGGACAGGGGGCTTTGGAAAACTGATATATTTT. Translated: CASSARTGGFGKLIYF.

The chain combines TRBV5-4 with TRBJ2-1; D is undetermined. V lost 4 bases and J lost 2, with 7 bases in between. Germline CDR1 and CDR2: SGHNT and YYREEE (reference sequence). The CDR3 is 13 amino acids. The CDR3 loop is CASSQPAYNEQFF. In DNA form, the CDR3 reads TGTGCCAGCAGCCAGCCCGCCTACAATGAGCAGTTCTTC.

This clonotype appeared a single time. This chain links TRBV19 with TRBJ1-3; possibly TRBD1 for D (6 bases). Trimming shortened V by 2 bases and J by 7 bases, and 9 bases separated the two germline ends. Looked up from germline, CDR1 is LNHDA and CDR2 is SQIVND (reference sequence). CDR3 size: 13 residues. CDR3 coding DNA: TGTGCCAGTAGTATAAACAGGGAGAACACCATATATTTT. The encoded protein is CASSINRENTIYF.

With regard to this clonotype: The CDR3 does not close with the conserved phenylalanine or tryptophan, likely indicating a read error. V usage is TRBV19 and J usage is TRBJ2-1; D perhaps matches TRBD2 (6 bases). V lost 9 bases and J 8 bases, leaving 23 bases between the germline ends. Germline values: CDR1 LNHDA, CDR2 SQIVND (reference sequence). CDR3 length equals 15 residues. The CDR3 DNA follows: TGTGCCAGCAGCCAAGGAATAGCGGATCAGCATGAGCAGTTCGTC. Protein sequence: CASSQGIADQHEQFV.

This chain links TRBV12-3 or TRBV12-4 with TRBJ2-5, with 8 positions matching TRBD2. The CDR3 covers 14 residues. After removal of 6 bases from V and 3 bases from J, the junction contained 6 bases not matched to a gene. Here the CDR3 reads CASRYTGGEETQYF. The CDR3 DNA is TGTGCCAGCAGATACACCGGGGGGGAAGAGACCCAGTACTTC.

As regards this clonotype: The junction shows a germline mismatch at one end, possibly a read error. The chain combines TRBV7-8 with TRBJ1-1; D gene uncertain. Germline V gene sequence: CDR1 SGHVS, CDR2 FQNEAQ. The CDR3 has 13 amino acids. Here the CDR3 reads CASSLDRTADEQF. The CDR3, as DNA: TGTGCCAGCAGCTTAGATCGCACGGCGGATGAGCAGTTT.

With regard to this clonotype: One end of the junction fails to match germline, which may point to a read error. CDR3 bases: TGCAGCGTTGCAGTGGACGGAAAAACCATATATTTT. Protein: CSVAVDGKTIYF. The rearrangement uses TRBV29-1 and TRBJ1-3; D remains unclear. CDR3 length equals 12 residues. Germline CDR1 and CDR2: SQVTM and ANQGSEA.

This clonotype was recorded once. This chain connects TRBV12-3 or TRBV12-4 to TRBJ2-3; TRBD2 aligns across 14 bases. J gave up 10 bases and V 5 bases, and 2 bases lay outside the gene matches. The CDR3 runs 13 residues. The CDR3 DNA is TGTGCCAGCAGTCCGGGACTAGCGGGGGCGCAGTATTTT. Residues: CASSPGLAGAQYF.